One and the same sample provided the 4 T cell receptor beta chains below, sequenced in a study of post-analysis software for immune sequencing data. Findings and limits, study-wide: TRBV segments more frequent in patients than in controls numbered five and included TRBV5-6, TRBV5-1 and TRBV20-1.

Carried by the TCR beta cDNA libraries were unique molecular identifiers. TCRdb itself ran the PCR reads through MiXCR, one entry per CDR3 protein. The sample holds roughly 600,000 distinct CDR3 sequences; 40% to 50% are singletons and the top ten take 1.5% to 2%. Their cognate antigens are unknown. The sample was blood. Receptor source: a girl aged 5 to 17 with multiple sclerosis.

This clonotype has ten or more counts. The CDR3 DNA is TGCAGTGCTAGCAAGGCGGAGGGATTATTCGAGCAGTACTTC. Translating gives CSASKAEGLFEQYF. This chain uses TRBV20-1 with TRBJ2-7; D perhaps matches TRBD2 (6 bases). This CDR3 contains 14 residues. Germline CDR1 DFQATT, CDR2 SNEGSKA (reference sequence). Trimming removed 3 bases at V and 6 bases at J, with 18 bases between.

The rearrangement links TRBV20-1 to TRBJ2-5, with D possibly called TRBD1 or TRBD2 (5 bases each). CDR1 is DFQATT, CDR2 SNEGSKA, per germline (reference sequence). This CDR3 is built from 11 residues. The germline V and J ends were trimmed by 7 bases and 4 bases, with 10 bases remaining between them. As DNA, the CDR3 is TGCAGTGGGTCGAGGGGAGAGACCCAGTACTTC. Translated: CSGSRGETQYF.

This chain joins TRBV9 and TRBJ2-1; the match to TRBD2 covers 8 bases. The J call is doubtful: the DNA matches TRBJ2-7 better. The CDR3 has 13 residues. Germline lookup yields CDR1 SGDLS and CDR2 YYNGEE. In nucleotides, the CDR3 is TGTGCCAGCAGCGTATGGCGGGGGGACGAGCAGTACTTC. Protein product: CASSVWRGDEQYF.

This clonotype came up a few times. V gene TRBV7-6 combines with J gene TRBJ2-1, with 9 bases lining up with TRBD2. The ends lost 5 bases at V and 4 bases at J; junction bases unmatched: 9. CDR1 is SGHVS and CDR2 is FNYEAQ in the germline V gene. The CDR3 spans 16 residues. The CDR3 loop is CASSVERGALYNEQFF. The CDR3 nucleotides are TGTGCCAGCAGCGTCGAGCGGGGGGCGTTATACAATGAGCAGTTCTTC.